The clone carrying this TCR beta chain came up a few times. The researchers put some 200,000 CFSE-labeled responder cells into plates with some 200,000 irradiated, violet-dye-labeled stimulator cells. Produced via immunoSEQ multiplex PCR; TCRdb's table is partial and in-frame only. The table lists about 14,000 clones, 38% of them singletons. V shed 4 bases and J 3 bases; nucleotides not matched to a gene: 10. The CDR3 totals 16 residues. CDR1 LNHDA and CDR2 SQIVND come from the germline V gene (reference sequence). These data originate in a study of graft-versus-host responses after intestinal transplantation. About the study: Anti-thymocyte globulin induction preceded two to four years of tacrolimus and steroid maintenance in all recipients.

Findings and limits, study-wide: Early after transplant, HvG clones declined as circulating GvH clones peaked. The marrow of recipients harbored GvH clones, and ileum or blood showed some of them first.

This TCR was recovered from a human patient who received an intestinal transplant. This chain connects TRBV19 to TRBJ1-2; 8 positions agree with TRBD1. The sequencing here drew on alloreactive CD4+ T cells from a mixed lymphocyte reaction culture, taken before intestinal transplant. Subset indicated: CFSE-low proliferating T cells sorted from approximately six-day pre-transplant mixed lymphocyte reaction (GvH or HvG direction). CDR3 in DNA: TGTGCCAGTAGTACCAGGACAGGGAGTCGAGACTATGGCTACACCTTC. This sequence encodes CASSTRTGSRDYGYTF.